Below are 5 T cell receptor beta chains sequenced from a single sample in a study of spatial heterogeneity in lung cancer. The time point denotes: blood at routine non-recurrence follow-up after resection. From the 5' RACE reads, TCRdb called clonotypes with MiXCR, one entry per CDR3 protein. The data contain about 70,000 distinct CDR3 sequences, less than 9.5% of them seen just once; the ten biggest clones take up under 2.5%. The specimen was PBMCs, collected at follow-up. Receptor source: a female donor with early-stage non-small cell lung cancer.

In its sample, this clonotype was seen a few times. The chain has TRBV5-1 and TRBJ1-5; D call uncertain. This CDR3 spans 13 amino acids. Germline V gene lookup returns CDR1 SGHRS and CDR2 YFSETQ. The germline V and J ends were trimmed by 0 bases and 7 bases, with 8 bases remaining between them. CDR3 amino acids: CASSLGQQQPQHF. The CDR3 DNA follows: TGCGCCAGCAGCTTGGGGCAGCAGCAGCCCCAGCATTTT.

This clonotype was found many times. The chain links TRBV5-1 to TRBJ2-7; D is perhaps TRBD2 (5 bases). Per germline, CDR1 SGHRS and CDR2 YFSETQ. Deletions cut 3 bases from V and 5 bases from J, with 15 bases between. The CDR3 contains 14 residues. The CDR3 loop is CASSSTIRSNEQYF. In DNA form, the CDR3 reads TGCGCCAGCAGCTCGACTATCCGGAGTAACGAGCAGTACTTC.

At least ten counts were recorded for this clonotype. The chain combines TRBV6-1 with TRBJ2-1; a possible D gene is TRBD2 (6 bases). CDR3 length equals 14 residues. The V end lost 1 base, the J end lost 6 bases, and 10 bases lay between the germline ends. Germline CDR1 and CDR2: MNHNS and SASEGT. The CDR3 sequence is CASSEVTGVNEQFF. As DNA, the CDR3 is TGTGCCAGCAGTGAAGTGACGGGAGTCAATGAGCAGTTCTTC.

This clonotype was observed at least ten times. The J gene is TRBJ1-2, the V gene TRBV20-1; TRBD1 matches at 8 bases. Germline-derived CDR1 and CDR2 are DFQATT and SNEGSKA (reference sequence). Trimming cost V 4 bases and J 4 bases; bases outside gene matches: 5. The CDR3 consists of 13 residues. This CDR3 is CSANRQGSYGYTF. As DNA, the CDR3 is TGCAGTGCTAACCGACAGGGGTCCTATGGCTACACCTTC.

This clonotype was observed a handful of times. The chain combines TRBV27 with TRBJ2-5; the match to TRBD1 covers 9 bases. Losses at the gene ends were 5 bases for V and 1 base for J; bases not matched to a gene: 5. This CDR3 region has 15 residues. Germline lookup yields CDR1 MNHEY and CDR2 SMNVEV (reference sequence). The CDR3 is CASSPGQGRQETQYF. Written as DNA, the CDR3 is TGTGCCAGCAGTCCCGGACAGGGGCGCCAAGAGACCCAGTACTTC.